A selection of T cell receptor beta chains follows, all from one sample in a study of shared clonotypes between healthy human individuals. The repertoire was sequenced with immunoSEQ multiplex PCR; TCRdb's copy has only in-frame clones and lacks some. Of over a million clones listed, around 82% are singletons. The sequencing sample was made of memory CD4+ T cells from PBMCs. All receptors derive from a man between 18 and 29 years old in good health. Some clones in this sample may be carry-over from other donors' samples. CDR3s include the opening cysteine and the closing phenylalanine or tryptophan. A D gene is named only where the DNA matches it firmly. The listing skips clone size in some rows; elsewhere it reads once, few, many or a size class.

v_call	d_call	clone_size	j_call	cdr3_aa	cdr3_nt
TRBV2	.	.	TRBJ1-2	CASTRTANYGYTF	TGTGCCAGCACTCGGACAGCTAACTATGGCTACACCTTC
TRBV27	.	.	TRBJ1-6	CASSLLRDSPLHF	TGTGCCAGCAGCCTCCTCCGGGATTCACCCCTCCACTTT
TRBV7-2	.	few	TRBJ1-1	CASREVNTEAFF	TGTGCCAGCAGGGAGGTGAACACTGAAGCTTTCTTT
TRBV11-1	.	.	TRBJ2-1	CASSGRYNEQFF	TGTGCCAGCAGCGGCCGGTACAATGAGCAGTTCTTC
TRBV27	.	.	TRBJ2-7	CASSSPSAGGSYEQYF	TGTGCCAGCAGTTCCCCGTCAGCGGGTGGGTCCTACGAGCAGTACTTC
TRBV13	.	.	TRBJ2-7	CASSRIASSYEQYF	TGTGCCAGCAGCCGTATAGCCAGCTCCTACGAGCAGTACTTC
TRBV19	TRBD1	.	TRBJ1-5	CASRGQGATNQPQHF	TGTGCCAGTAGGGGGCAGGGGGCGACCAATCAGCCCCAGCATTTT
TRBV6-6	.	.	TRBJ1-2	CASSYGQGGFGYTF	TGTGCCAGCAGTTACGGGCAGGGAGGGTTTGGCTACACCTTC
TRBV7-9	TRBD2	.	TRBJ2-1	CASSPRTRFNEQFF	TGTGCCAGCAGCCCGAGGACTAGATTCAATGAGCAGTTCTTC
TRBV25-1	.	.	TRBJ1-2	CASSPRGNYGYTF	TGTGCCAGCAGTCCCAGGGGAAACTATGGCTACACCTTC